The source of this T cell receptor beta chain is a study of cytomegalovirus exposure and HLA in healthy donors. Researchers ran the PCR with 60 Vbeta and 13 Jbeta primers. Clones were sequenced by immunoSEQ multiplex PCR, and TCRdb holds only the in-frame ones, with some missing. This table has over 80,000 clones, 60% to 85% appearing once. The sample holds a few counts of this clone. Its matching antigen is unknown. This CDR3 is built from 11 residues. Trimming took off 6 bases at V and 5 bases at J, with 4 bases between the two ends. Germline lookup yields CDR1 SGHDN and CDR2 FVKESK. The study's findings and limits: Segments of the TCR beta V type were, in most cases, productive about 87% or about 30% of the time in an earlier analysis.

The source of this sequence is a man aged 55 to 70 in good health and CMV-seropositive. The specimen was PBMCs. V gene TRBV14 combines with J gene TRBJ2-2; no reliable D call. CDR3 sequence: CASSHTGELFF. Written as DNA, the CDR3 is TGTGCCAGCAGTCATACCGGGGAGCTGTTTTTT.